A selection of T cell receptor beta chains follows, all from one sample in a study of blood T cells in healthy people across ages. TCRdb independently ran MiXCR on the 5' RACE reads; one entry per CDR3 protein. The sample includes over 1,300,000 distinct CDR3 sequences, approximately 63% of them seen just once. Sequences were obtained from blood. These receptors all stem from a man aged 18 to 30 in good health. The CDR3 runs from the conserved cysteine through the conserved F or W. The D gene is left open where the match is weak. Size is stated for part of the rows, as once, few or many counts, or as a class when the clone is expanded.

D gene,V gene,clone size,J gene,CDR3 protein,CDR3 DNA
-,TRBV12-3/TRBV12-4,-,TRBJ2-2,CASLLGGGELFF,TGTGCCAGCCTTTTAGGCGGCGGGGAGCTGTTTTTT
-,TRBV5-1,-,TRBJ1-2,CASSDGAGPGYTF,TGCGCCAGCAGCGACGGTGCAGGGCCCGGCTACACCTTC
-,TRBV20-1,-,TRBJ2-1,CSATERNEQFF,TGCAGTGCTACCGAAAGAAATGAGCAGTTCTTC
-,TRBV4-3,-,TRBJ1-2,CASSQGASGYGYTF,TGCGCCAGCAGCCAAGGTGCTAGCGGGTATGGCTACACCTTC
-,TRBV12-3/TRBV12-4,few,TRBJ2-7,CASSHSIRIYEQYF,TGTGCCAGCAGCCACTCCATAAGGATCTACGAGCAGTACTTC
TRBD2,TRBV7-2,-,TRBJ2-1,CASSTQRGAGNEQFF,TGTGCCAGCAGCACCCAGCGGGGGGCTGGAAATGAGCAGTTCTTC
TRBD2,TRBV20-1,-,TRBJ2-1,CSALRLAGGPYNEQFF,TGCAGTGCGTTGAGACTAGCGGGGGGTCCCTACAATGAGCAGTTCTTC
-,TRBV7-8,-,TRBJ1-6,CTSRKGPTRRSPLHF,TGTACCAGCAGAAAGGGCCCGACAAGACGTTCACCCCTCCACTTT
-,TRBV20-1,few,TRBJ2-1,CSALKDPSYNEQFF,TGCAGTGCTTTAAAGGACCCCTCCTACAATGAGCAGTTCTTC
-,TRBV12-3/TRBV12-4,-,TRBJ2-7,CASSLGQGKAPYEQYF,TGTGCCAGCAGTTTAGGGCAGGGCAAAGCACCCTACGAGCAGTACTTC
-,TRBV30,-,TRBJ2-4,CAWSVSRAGIQYF,TGTGCCTGGAGTGTGAGTCGGGCGGGCATTCAGTACTTC
-,TRBV10-3,-,TRBJ1-5,CAISSDYSNQPQHF,TGTGCCATCAGTTCGGATTATAGCAATCAGCCCCAGCATTTT
-,TRBV7-9,-,TRBJ2-5,CASGVPYNEQYF,TGTGCCAGCGGGGTCCCTTACAATGAGCAGTACTTC
-,TRBV11-1,-,TRBJ1-2,CAGSLEDRSYGYTF,TGTGCCGGCAGCTTAGAGGACAGAAGCTATGGCTACACCTTC
TRBD2,TRBV20-1,few,TRBJ2-7,CSATTTSGGLYEQYF,TGCAGTGCTACTACGACTAGCGGGGGCCTCTACGAGCAGTACTTC
-,TRBV6-2/TRBV6-3,-,TRBJ2-3,CASRPESVTQYF,TGTGCCAGCAGACCCGAGTCGGTTACGCAGTATTTT
TRBD1,TRBV27,few,TRBJ2-5,CASTQTGGSETQYF,TGTGCCAGCACCCAAACAGGGGGGTCCGAGACCCAGTACTTC
-,TRBV11-2,-,TRBJ2-1,CASSPKTSWGSSEQFF,TGTGCCAGCAGCCCCAAGACCAGTTGGGGATCCAGTGAGCAGTTCTTC
-,TRBV27,few,TRBJ2-3,CASSSIGGGTDTQYF,TGTGCCAGCAGTTCTATCGGGGGAGGCACAGATACGCAGTATTTT
TRBD2,TRBV13,-,TRBJ2-1,CASSLSPPTSGYYNEQFF,TGTGCCAGCAGCTTATCTCCCCCTACTAGCGGGTACTACAATGAGCAGTTCTTC
-,TRBV7-2,few,TRBJ1-3,CASSLAGNTIYF,TGTGCCAGCAGCTTAGCGGGAAACACCATATATTTT
-,TRBV4-2,-,TRBJ1-2,CASSQDGAAPLNYGYTF,TGTGCCAGCAGCCAAGATGGGGCAGCTCCCCTTAACTATGGCTACACCTTC
TRBD2,TRBV4-1,-,TRBJ2-3,CASSQERASGGATDTQYF,TGCGCCAGCAGCCAAGAGAGGGCTAGCGGGGGGGCTACAGATACGCAGTATTTT
-,TRBV15,few,TRBJ2-3,CATSGRFTDTQYF,TGTGCCACCAGTGGCCGTTTCACAGATACGCAGTATTTT
TRBD1,TRBV20-1,-,TRBJ2-1,CSASNRDRVDNEQFF,TGCAGTGCGTCCAACCGGGACAGGGTCGACAATGAGCAGTTCTTC
-,TRBV6-2/TRBV6-3,-,TRBJ1-6,CASSQTGPNSPLHF,TGTGCCAGCAGCCAGACAGGTCCAAATTCACCCCTCCACTTT
TRBD2,TRBV6-1,-,TRBJ2-7,CASSRGLPSGYSYEQYF,TGTGCCAGCAGCCGTGGTCTGCCTAGCGGTTACTCCTACGAGCAGTACTTC
TRBD1,TRBV4-1,-,TRBJ2-7,CASSQVKPGQATYEQYF,TGCGCCAGCAGCCAAGTAAAACCGGGACAGGCGACCTACGAGCAGTACTTC
TRBD2,TRBV20-1,-,TRBJ2-1,CSASPVSGSSSSYNEQFF,TGCAGTGCTAGCCCCGTTAGCGGGAGCTCCAGCTCCTACAATGAGCAGTTCTTC
-,TRBV27,few,TRBJ1-2,CASTSSVGGDGYTF,TGTGCCAGCACGAGTTCTGTAGGGGGGGATGGCTACACCTTC
-,TRBV5-1,-,TRBJ1-2,CASSSSGVEDSGYTF,TGCGCCAGCAGCTCCTCAGGGGTGGAGGACAGTGGCTACACCTTC
-,TRBV6-1,-,TRBJ2-3,CASRRAAFSSTDTQYF,TGTGCCAGCAGACGGGCGGCCTTCTCTAGCACAGATACGCAGTATTTT
TRBD1,TRBV12-3/TRBV12-4,few,TRBJ2-7,CASRLGQGLNEQYF,TGTGCCAGCAGGCTTGGACAGGGTTTGAACGAGCAGTACTTC
-,TRBV28,few,TRBJ2-3,CASSSLTSELTDTQYF,TGTGCCAGCAGTTCACTCACGTCGGAACTCACAGATACGCAGTATTTT
TRBD1,TRBV6-5,-,TRBJ2-7,CANSYGTGGVEQYF,TGTGCCAACAGTTACGGGACAGGGGGGGTCGAGCAGTACTTC
TRBD1,TRBV7-9,few,TRBJ2-3,CASSSRDRASTDTQYF,TGTGCCAGCAGCTCCCGAGACAGGGCGAGCACAGATACGCAGTATTTT
-,TRBV6-2/TRBV6-3,-,TRBJ2-3,CASSQPTVFITDTQYF,TGTGCCAGCAGTCAACCGACAGTCTTTATCACAGATACGCAGTATTTT
-,TRBV4-2,-,TRBJ2-7,CASSQDEVAANYEQYF,TGTGCCAGCAGCCAAGATGAAGTAGCGGCCAACTACGAGCAGTACTTC
TRBD2,TRBV29-1,-,TRBJ2-7,CSVEFPRGGTSYEQYF,TGCAGCGTTGAGTTCCCGCGGGGGGGAACCTCCTACGAGCAGTACTTC
-,TRBV6-5,-,TRBJ2-5,CASRRVGGAETQYF,TGTGCCAGCAGGCGTGTGGGGGGCGCAGAGACCCAGTACTTC
-,TRBV29-1,-,TRBJ2-7,CRVGIGPYEQYF,TGCCGCGTTGGGATAGGACCCTACGAGCAGTACTTC
TRBD2,TRBV15,once,TRBJ2-3,CATSRLAGRVTDTQYF,TGTGCCACCAGCAGACTAGCGGGAAGGGTAACAGATACGCAGTATTTT
TRBD2,TRBV20-1,-,TRBJ2-7,CSASTSGRALSYEQYF,TGCAGTGCCTCCACTAGCGGGAGGGCGCTTTCCTACGAGCAGTACTTC
-,TRBV4-3,-,TRBJ2-1,CAGSQDLTFEQFF,TGCGCCGGCAGCCAAGATCTCACATTTGAGCAGTTCTTC
TRBD2,TRBV13,-,TRBJ2-5,CASSLGLAGVQETQYF,TGTGCCAGCAGCCTCGGACTAGCGGGGGTTCAAGAGACCCAGTACTTC
TRBD1,TRBV28,-,TRBJ2-5,CASNTGGQETQYF,TGTGCCAGCAACACAGGGGGGCAAGAGACCCAGTACTTC
TRBD1,TRBV4-1,-,TRBJ1-1,CASSLEDRASTEAFF,TGCGCCAGCTCCCTCGAGGACAGGGCGTCCACTGAAGCTTTCTTT
-,TRBV20-1,-,TRBJ2-1,CSARGDHLSQSSYNEQFF,TGCAGTGCTAGGGGGGACCACCTTTCCCAGAGCTCCTACAATGAGCAGTTCTTC
TRBD1,TRBV5-1,few,TRBJ1-1,CASSGDSFMNTEAFF,TGCGCCAGCAGCGGGGACAGTTTTATGAACACTGAAGCTTTCTTT
TRBD1,TRBV2,once,TRBJ1-5,CASSVATGSGQPQHF,TGTGCCAGCAGTGTGGCGACAGGGAGCGGTCAGCCCCAGCATTTT
TRBD2,TRBV29-1,-,TRBJ2-7,CSVGSGDYYEQYF,TGCAGCGTTGGGTCCGGGGACTACTACGAGCAGTACTTC
-,TRBV20-1,few,TRBJ2-7,CSVSTLSSYEQYF,TGCAGTGTATCGACCTTAAGCTCCTACGAGCAGTACTTC
-,TRBV20-1,-,TRBJ1-2,CSAVRPGADNYGYTF,TGCAGTGCGGTTCGGCCAGGGGCCGACAACTATGGCTACACCTTC
-,TRBV5-6,-,TRBJ2-5,CAGSLEAGLWETQYF,TGTGCCGGCAGCTTGGAGGCGGGATTGTGGGAGACCCAGTACTTC
-,TRBV12-3/TRBV12-4,-,TRBJ1-6,CASSLMGPGKSYNSPLHF,TGTGCCAGCAGTTTAATGGGACCCGGGAAGTCCTATAATTCACCCCTCCACTTT
-,TRBV6-1,once,TRBJ2-7,CASSAIQPGSSYEQYF,TGTGCCAGCAGTGCTATTCAACCGGGAAGCTCCTACGAGCAGTACTTC
TRBD1,TRBV14,-,TRBJ1-2,CASSQDLRTGFGYTF,TGTGCCAGCAGCCAAGATCTCCGGACAGGGTTTGGCTACACCTTC
-,TRBV7-2,-,TRBJ2-7,CASSLEEYPSYEQYF,TGTGCCAGCAGCTTAGAGGAGTACCCTTCCTACGAGCAGTACTTC
-,TRBV7-4,-,TRBJ2-3,CASSATVPTLYRYTDTQYF,TGTGCCAGCAGCGCGACTGTGCCTACCCTCTATCGGTACACAGATACGCAGTATTTT
TRBD1,TRBV4-3,-,TRBJ1-4,CASSGRGRSGLRNEKLFF,TGCGCCAGCAGCGGCAGGGGGAGGTCGGGACTGCGTAATGAAAAACTGTTTTTT